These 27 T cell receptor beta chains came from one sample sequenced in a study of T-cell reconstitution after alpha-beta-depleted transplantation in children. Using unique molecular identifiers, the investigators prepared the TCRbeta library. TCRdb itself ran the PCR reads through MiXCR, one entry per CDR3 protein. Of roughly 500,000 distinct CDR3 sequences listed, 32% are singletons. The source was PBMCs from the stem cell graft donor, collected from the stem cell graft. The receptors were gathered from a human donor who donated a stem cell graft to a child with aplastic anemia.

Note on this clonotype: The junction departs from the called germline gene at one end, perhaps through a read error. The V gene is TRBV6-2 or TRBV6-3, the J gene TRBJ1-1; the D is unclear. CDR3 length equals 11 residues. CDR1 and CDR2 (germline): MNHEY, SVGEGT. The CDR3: CASSYAAEAFF. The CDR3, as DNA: TGTGCCAGCAGTTATGCGGCTGAGGCTTTCTTT.

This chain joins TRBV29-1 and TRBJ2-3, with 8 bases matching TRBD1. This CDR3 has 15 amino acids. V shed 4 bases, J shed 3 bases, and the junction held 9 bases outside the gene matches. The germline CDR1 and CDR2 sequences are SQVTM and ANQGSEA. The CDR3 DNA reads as TGCAGCGTTGTTCTGGACAGGGAATGGACAGATACGCAGTATTTT. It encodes CSVVLDREWTDTQYF.

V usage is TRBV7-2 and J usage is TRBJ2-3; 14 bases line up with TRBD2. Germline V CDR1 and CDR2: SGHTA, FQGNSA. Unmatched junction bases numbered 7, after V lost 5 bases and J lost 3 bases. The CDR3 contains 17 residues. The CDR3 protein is CASSLRLAGGGTDTQYF. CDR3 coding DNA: TGTGCCAGCAGCCTCCGACTAGCGGGAGGGGGGACAGATACGCAGTATTTT.

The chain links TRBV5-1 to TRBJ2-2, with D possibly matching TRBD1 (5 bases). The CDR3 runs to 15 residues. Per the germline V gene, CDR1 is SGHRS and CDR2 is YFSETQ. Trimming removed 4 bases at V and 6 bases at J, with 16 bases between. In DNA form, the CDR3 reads TGCGCCAGCAGCCCTGGGTGGGGCGGATCCGGGGAGCTGTTTTTT. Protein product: CASSPGWGGSGELFF.

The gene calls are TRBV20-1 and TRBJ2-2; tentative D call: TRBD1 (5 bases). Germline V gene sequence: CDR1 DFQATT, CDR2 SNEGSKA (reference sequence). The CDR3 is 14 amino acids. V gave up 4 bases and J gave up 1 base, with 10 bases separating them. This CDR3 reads CSAISQGNTGELFF. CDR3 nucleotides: TGCAGTGCTATCTCGCAGGGGAACACCGGGGAGCTGTTTTTT.

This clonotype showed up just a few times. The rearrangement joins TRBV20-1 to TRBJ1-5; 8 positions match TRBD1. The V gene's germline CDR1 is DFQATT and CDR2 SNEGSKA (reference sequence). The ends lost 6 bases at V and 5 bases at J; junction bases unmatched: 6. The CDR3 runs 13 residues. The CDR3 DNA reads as TGCAGTGCGCCGGACAGGGAATATCAGCCCCAGCATTTT. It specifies CSAPDREYQPQHF.

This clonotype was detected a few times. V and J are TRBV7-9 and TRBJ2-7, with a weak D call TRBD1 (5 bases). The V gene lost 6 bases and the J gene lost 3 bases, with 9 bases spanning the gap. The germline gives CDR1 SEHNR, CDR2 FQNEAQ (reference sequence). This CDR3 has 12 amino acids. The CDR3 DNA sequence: TGTGCCAGCAGTTCGGACAACTACGAGCAGTACGTC. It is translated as CASSSDNYEQYV.

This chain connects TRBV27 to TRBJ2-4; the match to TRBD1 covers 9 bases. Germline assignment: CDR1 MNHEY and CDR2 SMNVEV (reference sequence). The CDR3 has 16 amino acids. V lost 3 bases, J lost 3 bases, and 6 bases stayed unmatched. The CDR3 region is CASSFPGQGGKNIQYF. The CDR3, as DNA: TGTGCCAGCAGTTTTCCGGGACAGGGTGGCAAAAACATTCAGTACTTC.

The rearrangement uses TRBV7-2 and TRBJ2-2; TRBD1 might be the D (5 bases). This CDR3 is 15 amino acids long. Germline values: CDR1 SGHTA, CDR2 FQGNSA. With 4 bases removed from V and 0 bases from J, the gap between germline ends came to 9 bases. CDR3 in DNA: TGTGCCAGCAGCTCAGGGTGGGCGAACACCGGGGAGCTGTTTTTT. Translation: CASSSGWANTGELFF.

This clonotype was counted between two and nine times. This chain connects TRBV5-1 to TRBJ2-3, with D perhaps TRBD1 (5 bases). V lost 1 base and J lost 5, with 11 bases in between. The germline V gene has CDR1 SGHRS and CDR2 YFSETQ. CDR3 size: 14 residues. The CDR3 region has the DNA TGCGCCAGCAGCTTGACAGGTTCCGGAGATACGCAGTATTTT. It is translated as CASSLTGSGDTQYF.

CDR3 protein: CASSLDRRHYEQYF. DNA for the CDR3: TGTGCCAGCAGTCTCGACAGGCGACACTACGAGCAGTACTTC. The rearrangement uses TRBV27 and TRBJ2-7, with TRBD1 as a possible D gene (6 bases). The CDR3 length is 14 residues. The V gene's germline CDR1 is MNHEY and CDR2 SMNVEV (reference sequence). V lost 5 bases and J 3 bases, leaving 14 bases between the germline ends.

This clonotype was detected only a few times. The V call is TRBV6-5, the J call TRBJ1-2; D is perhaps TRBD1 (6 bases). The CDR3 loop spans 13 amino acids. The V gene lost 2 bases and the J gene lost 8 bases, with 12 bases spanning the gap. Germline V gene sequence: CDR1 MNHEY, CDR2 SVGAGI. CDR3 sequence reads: CASSYLQGLGYTF. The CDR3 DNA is TGTGCCAGCAGTTACCTACAGGGATTAGGCTACACCTTC.

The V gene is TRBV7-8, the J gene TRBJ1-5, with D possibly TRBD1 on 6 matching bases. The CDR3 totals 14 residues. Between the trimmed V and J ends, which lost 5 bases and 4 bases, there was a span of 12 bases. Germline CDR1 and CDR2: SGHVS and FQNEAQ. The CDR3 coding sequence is TGTGCCAGCAGCCCGCTAACAGGGAATCAGCCCCAGCATTTT. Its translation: CASSPLTGNQPQHF.

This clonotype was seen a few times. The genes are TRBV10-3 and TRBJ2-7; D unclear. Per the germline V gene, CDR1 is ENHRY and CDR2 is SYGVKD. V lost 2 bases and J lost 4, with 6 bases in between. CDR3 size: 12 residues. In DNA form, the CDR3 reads TGTGCCATCAGTGAGCCGCCTTACGAGCAGTACTTC. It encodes CAISEPPYEQYF.

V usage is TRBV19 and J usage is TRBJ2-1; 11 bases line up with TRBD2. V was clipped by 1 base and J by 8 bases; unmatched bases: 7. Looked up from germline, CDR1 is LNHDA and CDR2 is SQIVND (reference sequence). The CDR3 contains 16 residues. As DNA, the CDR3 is TGTGCCAGTAGTATAGGATGGGGACTAGCGGTCGATGAGCAGTTCTTC. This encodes CASSIGWGLAVDEQFF.

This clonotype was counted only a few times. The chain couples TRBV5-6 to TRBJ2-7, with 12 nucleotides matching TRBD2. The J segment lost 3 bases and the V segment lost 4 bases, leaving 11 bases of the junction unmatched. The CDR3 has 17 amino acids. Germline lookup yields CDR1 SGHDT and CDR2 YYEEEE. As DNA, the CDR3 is TGTGCCAGCAGCCCTGGACTAGCGGGACGGCATTTCTACGAGCAGTACTTC. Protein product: CASSPGLAGRHFYEQYF.

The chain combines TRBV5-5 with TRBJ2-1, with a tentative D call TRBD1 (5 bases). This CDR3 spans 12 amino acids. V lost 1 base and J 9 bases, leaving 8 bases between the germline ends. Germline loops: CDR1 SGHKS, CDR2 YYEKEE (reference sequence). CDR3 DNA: TGTGCCAGCAGCTTGCTAGGGGTTGAGCAGTTCTTC. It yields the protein CASSLLGVEQFF. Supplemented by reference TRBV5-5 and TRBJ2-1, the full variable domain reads DAGVTQSPTHLIKTRGQQVTLRCSPISGHKSVSWYQQVLGQGPQFIFQYYEKEERGRGNFPDRFSARQFPNYSSELNVNALLLGDSALYLCASSLLGVEQFFGPGTRLTVL.

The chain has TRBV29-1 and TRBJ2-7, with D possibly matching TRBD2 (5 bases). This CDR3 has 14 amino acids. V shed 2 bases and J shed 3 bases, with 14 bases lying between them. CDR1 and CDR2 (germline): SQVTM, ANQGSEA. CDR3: CSVERSGQVYEQYF. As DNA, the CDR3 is TGCAGCGTTGAAAGGAGCGGCCAGGTCTACGAGCAGTACTTC.

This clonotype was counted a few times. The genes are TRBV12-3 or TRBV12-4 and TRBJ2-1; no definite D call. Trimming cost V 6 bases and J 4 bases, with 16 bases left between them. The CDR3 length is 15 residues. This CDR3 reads CASSSAPIRYNEQFF. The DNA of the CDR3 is TGTGCCAGCAGCTCGGCGCCGATTCGTTACAATGAGCAGTTCTTC.

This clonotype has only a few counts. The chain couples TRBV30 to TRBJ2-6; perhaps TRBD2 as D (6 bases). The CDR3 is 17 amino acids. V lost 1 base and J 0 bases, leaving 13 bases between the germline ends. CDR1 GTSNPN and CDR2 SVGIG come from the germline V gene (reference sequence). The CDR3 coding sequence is TGTGCCTGGAGTGGGGGAGGTTTTAGCTCTGGGGCCAACGTCCTGACTTTC. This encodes CAWSGGGFSSGANVLTF.

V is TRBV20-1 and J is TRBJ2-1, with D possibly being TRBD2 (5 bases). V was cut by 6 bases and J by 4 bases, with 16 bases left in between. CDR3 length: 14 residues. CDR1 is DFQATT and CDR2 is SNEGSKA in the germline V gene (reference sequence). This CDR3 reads CSATLEGIYNEQFF. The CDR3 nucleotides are TGCAGTGCAACCCTTGAGGGAATATACAATGAGCAGTTCTTC.

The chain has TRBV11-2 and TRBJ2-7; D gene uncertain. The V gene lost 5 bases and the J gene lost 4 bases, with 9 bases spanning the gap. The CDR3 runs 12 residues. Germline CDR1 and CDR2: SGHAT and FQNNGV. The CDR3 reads CASSMHNYEQYV. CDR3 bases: TGTGCCAGCAGCATGCATAATTACGAGCAGTACGTC.

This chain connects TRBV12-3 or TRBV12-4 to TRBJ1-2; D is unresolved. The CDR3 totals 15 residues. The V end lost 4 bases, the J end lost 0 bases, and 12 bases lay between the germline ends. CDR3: CASSSRGGANYGYTF. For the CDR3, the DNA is TGTGCCAGCAGTTCTAGAGGTGGTGCTAACTATGGCTACACCTTC.

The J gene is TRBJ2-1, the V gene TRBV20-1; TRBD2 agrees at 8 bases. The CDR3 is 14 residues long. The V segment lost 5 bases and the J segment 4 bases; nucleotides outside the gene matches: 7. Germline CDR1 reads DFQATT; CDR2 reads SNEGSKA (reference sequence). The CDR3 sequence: CSAPPAGDYNEQFF. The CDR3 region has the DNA TGCAGTGCTCCCCCAGCGGGAGATTACAATGAGCAGTTCTTC.

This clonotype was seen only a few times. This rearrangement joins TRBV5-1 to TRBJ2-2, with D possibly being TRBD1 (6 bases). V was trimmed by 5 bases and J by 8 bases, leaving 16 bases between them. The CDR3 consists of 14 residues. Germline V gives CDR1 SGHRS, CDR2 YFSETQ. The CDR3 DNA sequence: TGCGCCAGCAGGACAGGACCCAATAGTGGGGAGCTGTTTTTT. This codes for CASRTGPNSGELFF.

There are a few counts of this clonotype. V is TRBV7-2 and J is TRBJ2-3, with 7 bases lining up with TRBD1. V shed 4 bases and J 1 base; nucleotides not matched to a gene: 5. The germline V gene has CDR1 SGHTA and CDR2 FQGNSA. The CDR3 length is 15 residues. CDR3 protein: CASSSDRRRTDTQYF. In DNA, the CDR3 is TGTGCCAGCAGCTCGGACAGGCGACGCACAGATACGCAGTATTTT.

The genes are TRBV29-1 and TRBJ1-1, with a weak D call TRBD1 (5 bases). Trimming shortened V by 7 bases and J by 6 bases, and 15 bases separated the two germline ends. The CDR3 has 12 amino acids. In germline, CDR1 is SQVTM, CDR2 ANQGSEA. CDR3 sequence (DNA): TGCAGCGCAGACCAGGGTAACCCTGAAGCTTTCTTT. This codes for CSADQGNPEAFF.